This T cell receptor (beta chain) was sequenced for a study of shared clonotypes between healthy human individuals. Deep was the level at which the assay was run. Sequencing was performed with immunoSEQ multiplex PCR; in TCRdb, only in-frame clones are kept and a portion is missing. The table has roughly 2,000,000 clones, approximately 92% seen once. V lost 5 bases and J 0 bases, leaving 16 bases between the germline ends. Germline V CDR1 and CDR2: SGHNT, YENEEA. The CDR3 loop spans 16 amino acids. Naive CD8 isolation took CD45RO-negative cells positively selected for CCR7 and excluded terminally differentiated effector memory CD45RA+ cells. Those who donated were healthy HIV-negative adults, with no recent acute infections or vaccinations reported.

The TCR comes from a man younger than 30 in good health. Some clones in this sample may be carry-over from other donors' samples. The sequencing sample was made of naive CD8+ T cells from PBMCs. The chain recombines TRBV11-3 with TRBJ1-1; D is ambiguous. CDR3 nucleotide sequence: TGTGCCAGCAGCCTGCCTAGGACGGCTATGAACACTGAAGCTTTCTTT. This sequence encodes CASSLPRTAMNTEAFF.